The clone carrying this TCR beta chain has at least ten counts. Its cognate antigen is unknown. These data come from a study of T cell repertoires in cytomegalovirus infection. Study overall: CMV epitopes that were recently identified and HLA-C-restricted were used alongside well-studied HLA-B-restricted ones. Indications came from public TCR beta signatures; they pointed to CMV infection and to a matching HLA type. Findings of the study overall: It was HLA-C-restricted CMV-specific TCR beta clonotypes that dominated the response ex vivo.

CDR1 SGHTA and CDR2 FQGNSA come from the germline V gene. Deletions cut 5 bases from V and 5 bases from J, with 16 bases between. The CDR3 sequence is 14 residues long. TCRdb reanalysed the reads using MiXCR and keeps one entry per CDR3 protein. The repertoire holds around 300,000 distinct CDR3 sequences, with roughly 21% as singletons. The source was cultured PBMCs, collected from culture after CMV antigen stimulation. The sequence came from a human donor in good health (CMV status not recorded). Some clones in this sample may be carry-over from other donors' samples. The chain combines TRBV7-2 with TRBJ2-7; D gene uncertain. The CDR3 spells CASSPRAISDEQYF. CDR3 DNA: TGTGCCAGCAGCCCCAGAGCGATATCCGACGAGCAGTACTTC.